The 29 T cell receptor beta chains given below trace back to one sample, sequenced in a study of human T cells and chemical hapten exposure. The sample's time point: pre-sensitization, week 0. Treatment meaning: therapeutic diphenylcyclopropenone sensitization with weekly scalp DPC. TCRdb ran MiXCR on the RACE reads and lists one entry per CDR3 protein. The repertoire holds some 300,000 distinct CDR3 sequences, with about 5.4% as singletons. The sequences come from whole blood, collected in connection with sensitization to the hapten diphenylcyclopropenone (DPC). Receptors were obtained from a woman in her late teens or twenties with alopecia areata. Some clones in this sample may be carry-over from other donors' samples.

This clonotype was observed at least ten times. The chain links TRBV6-5 to TRBJ1-2, with TRBD1 matching 8 bases. V lost 0 bases to trimming and J lost 2 bases; unmatched junction nucleotides: 5. Germline values: CDR1 MNHEY, CDR2 SVGAGI. This CDR3 comprises 16 residues. This CDR3 reads CASSYSRHRGNYGYTF. The DNA of the CDR3 is TGTGCCAGCAGTTACTCGCGCCACAGGGGGAACTATGGCTACACCTTC.

This clonotype was detected ten times or more. This sequence joins TRBV29-1 and TRBJ2-6; D not certain. The CDR3 runs to 15 residues. Germline CDR1 reads SQVTM; CDR2 reads ANQGSEA. The V and J ends lost 3 bases and 4 bases respectively, with 13 bases between them. CDR3 DNA sequence: TGCAGCGTTGAGAATTACGGGCCCGGGGCCAACGTCCTGACTTTC. Residues: CSVENYGPGANVLTF.

This clonotype was observed a few times. The chain joins TRBV6-6 to TRBJ1-4, with D perhaps TRBD1 (6 bases). V lost 6 bases, J lost 4 bases, and 24 bases lay in between. The CDR3 loop spans 18 amino acids. The germline V gene encodes CDR1 MNHNY and CDR2 SVGAGI (reference sequence). CDR3 sequence reads: CASRTRGRPLSDNEKLFF. CDR3 DNA sequence: TGTGCCAGCAGGACGAGGGGGAGACCCCTCTCGGATAATGAAAAACTGTTTTTT.

The V gene is TRBV7-9, the J gene TRBJ1-3; D ambiguous. V was shortened by 2 bases and J by 0 bases, with 11 bases between the two germline ends. The germline CDR1 and CDR2 sequences are SEHNR and FQNEAQ (reference sequence). The CDR3 contains 16 residues. The CDR3, as DNA: TGTGCCAGCAGCTTAACGGGCCGAACCTCTGGAAACACCATATATTTT. Encoded protein: CASSLTGRTSGNTIYF.

The chain uses TRBV5-4 and TRBJ1-3; D unresolved. V dropped 5 bases and J dropped 0 bases, with 12 bases sitting between them. The germline gives CDR1 SGHNT, CDR2 YYREEE (reference sequence). The CDR3 loop spans 15 amino acids. In DNA form, the CDR3 reads TGTGCCAGCAGGTTGACGCCGCTCTCTGGAAACACCATATATTTT. This codes for CASRLTPLSGNTIYF. The complete variable domain, with remaining parts taken from reference TRBV5-4 and TRBJ1-3, reads ETGVTQSPTHLIKTRGQQVTLRCSSQSGHNTVSWYQQALGQGPQFIFQYYREEENGRGNFPPRFSGLQFPNYSSELNVNALELDDSALYLCASRLTPLSGNTIYFGEGSWLTVV.

The chain combines TRBV21-1 with TRBJ1-4; the table names TRBD1, a call not compared with the DNA. TRBV21-1 is noted as a pseudogene. This CDR3 is 17 amino acids long. CDR3 nucleotides: TGTGCCAGCAGCAAAAACAGGTTACAGGGCAGGGATGAAAAACTGTTTTTT. Its protein is CASSKNRLQGRDEKLFF.

This CDR3 reads CASSQERENEKLFF. The CDR3 DNA is TGCGCCAGCAGCCAAGAGCGGGAGAATGAAAAACTGTTTTTT. This chain uses TRBV4-3 with TRBJ1-4; D not certain. Germline V lookup: CDR1 LGHNA, CDR2 YSLEER. V was cut by 0 bases and J by 5 bases, with 7 bases left in between. The CDR3 sequence is 14 residues long.

Only a few counts were recorded for this clonotype. The chain is built from TRBV2 and TRBJ1-1, with TRBD1 matching over 7 bases. The CDR3 covers 16 residues. The trim removed 5 bases at V and 1 base at J, leaving 10 bases unmatched. Germline V gene sequence: CDR1 SNHLY, CDR2 FYNNEI. DNA of the CDR3: TGTGCCAGCAGTCCATCCCGGACAGGCCAGAACACTGAAGCTTTCTTT. Protein sequence: CASSPSRTGQNTEAFF.

This clonotype was seen ten or more times. One junction end disagrees with the germline gene, perhaps due to a read error. The J gene is TRBJ2-5, the V gene TRBV6-5, with 8 bases lining up with TRBD1. CDR3 length: 12 residues. The V gene's germline CDR1 is MNHEY and CDR2 SVGAGI. In DNA, the CDR3 is TGTGCCAGTCGGACAGGGAAAGATACCCAGTACTTC. It yields the protein CASRTGKDTQYF.

This clonotype was seen only a few times. J is TRBJ1-6 and V is TRBV5-1, with a tentative D call TRBD1 (5 bases). Per the germline V gene, CDR1 is SGHRS and CDR2 is YFSETQ. The CDR3 runs to 15 residues. Trimming removed 0 bases at V and 8 bases at J, with 12 bases between. The CDR3 loop reads CASSLDPGRYSPLHF. The CDR3 nucleotides read TGCGCCAGCAGCTTGGATCCAGGGCGTTATTCACCCCTCCACTTT.

The chain employs TRBV4-3 and TRBJ1-1; D is undetermined. The CDR3 extends over 16 amino acids. Germline values: CDR1 LGHNA, CDR2 YSLEER. With 0 bases removed from V and 0 bases from J, the gap between germline ends came to 11 bases. The CDR3 loop reads CASSQDQVSLNTEAFF. Written as DNA, the CDR3 is TGCGCCAGCAGCCAAGATCAGGTCAGTTTGAACACTGAAGCTTTCTTT.

This clonotype has a count of ten or more. The J gene is TRBJ1-2, the V gene TRBV3-1; D gene ambiguous. The CDR3 is 14 residues long. Germline lookup yields CDR1 LGHDT and CDR2 YNNKEL (reference sequence). The germline V and J ends were trimmed by 0 bases and 6 bases, with 11 bases remaining between them. The CDR3 DNA follows: TGTGCCAGCAGCCAAGATGGCAGGACCCATGGCTACACCTTC. As protein: CASSQDGRTHGYTF.

The table lists this clonotype with a few counts. This chain connects TRBV4-3 to TRBJ2-1, with D maybe TRBD1 (6 bases). The V gene's germline CDR1 is LGHNA and CDR2 YSLEER. This CDR3 spans 15 amino acids. Trimming cost V 5 bases and J 9 bases, with 20 bases left between them. This chain's CDR3 is CASSDTTGYLAEQFF. CDR3 DNA: TGCGCCAGCAGCGACACGACAGGCTACTTAGCTGAGCAGTTCTTC.

This clonotype was detected many times. The genes are TRBV12-3 or TRBV12-4 and TRBJ1-5, with D uncertain. The length of the CDR3 is 15 residues. V was shortened by 6 bases and J by 0 bases, with 12 bases between the two germline ends. The CDR3 region is CASREDDYSNQPQHF. CDR3 DNA: TGTGCCAGCAGAGAGGACGATTATAGCAATCAGCCCCAGCATTTT.

Ten or more counts support this clonotype. This chain joins TRBV12-3 or TRBV12-4 and TRBJ2-3, with 7 bases aligning to TRBD2. This CDR3 has 11 amino acids. The V and J ends lost 9 bases and 4 bases, in that order; junction bases with no gene match: 1. The CDR3 loop reads CASLAADTQYF. The CDR3 DNA reads as TGTGCCAGTCTAGCGGCAGATACGCAGTATTTT.

This clonotype occurred a few times. The chain recombines TRBV20-1 with TRBJ1-1; TRBD1 aligns across 7 bases. V gave up 6 bases and J gave up 3 bases; unmatched junction bases: 7. Germline CDR1 DFQATT, CDR2 SNEGSKA (reference sequence). This CDR3 comprises 13 residues. CDR3 residues: CSAAGQLDTEAFF. CDR3 bases: TGCAGTGCGGCGGGACAGCTGGACACTGAAGCTTTCTTT.

The chain uses TRBV7-9 and TRBJ2-3, with 12 bases identical to TRBD2. The CDR3 length is 17 residues. V was clipped by 3 bases and J by 4 bases; unmatched bases: 8. The V gene's germline CDR1 is SEHNR and CDR2 FQNEAQ (reference sequence). CDR3 in amino acids: CASSFQLAGGFADTQYF. CDR3 coding DNA: TGTGCCAGCAGCTTTCAACTAGCGGGGGGTTTTGCAGATACGCAGTATTTT.

This clonotype was found a few times. The chain recombines TRBV27 with TRBJ1-1; TRBD1 matches 12 bases. Germline V CDR1 and CDR2: MNHEY, SMNVEV (reference sequence). Trimming took 7 bases from V and 0 from J; bases not matched to a gene: 6. This CDR3 spans 16 amino acids. CDR3 in DNA: TGTGCCAGCAACGGGGGACAGGGGGCCATGAACACTGAAGCTTTCTTT. Translation gives CASNGGQGAMNTEAFF.

This clonotype came up a few times. V usage is TRBV12-3 or TRBV12-4 and J usage is TRBJ1-1; perhaps TRBD1 as D (6 bases). V lost 3 bases, J lost 5 bases, and 22 bases lay in between. The CDR3 covers 17 residues. CDR3 protein: CASSLKGTWGRGTEAFF. CDR3 bases: TGTGCCAGCAGTTTGAAGGGCACATGGGGTAGGGGGACTGAAGCTTTCTTT.

A note on this clonotype: A much bigger clone sits one base away, suggesting this may be a read error. This chain links TRBV12-3 or TRBV12-4 with TRBJ2-1; 12 bases match TRBD2. The CDR3 length is 15 residues. Germline trimming cut 7 bases from V and 11 bases from J; bases unmatched to any gene: 12. CDR3 in amino acids: CASMLAGGFGNKQFF. CDR3 sequence (DNA): TGTGCCAGCATGCTAGCGGGAGGGTTTGGGAATAAGCAGTTCTTC.

This chain joins TRBV7-2 and TRBJ2-3; 8 bases map to TRBD1. The V gene's germline CDR1 is SGHTA and CDR2 FQGNSA. Trimming removed 7 bases from V and 6 bases from J; junction bases left unmatched: 12. CDR3 size: 15 residues. CDR3 nucleotides: TGTGCCAGCAACCTGCAGGGGGCCTTCGCCGATACGCAGTATTTT. It specifies CASNLQGAFADTQYF.

This clonotype was seen a handful of times. The chain couples TRBV6-5 to TRBJ1-1; unclear D gene. This CDR3 is built from 15 residues. V was pared by 6 bases and J by 5 bases, with 19 bases between. The germline V gene has CDR1 MNHEY and CDR2 SVGAGI. CDR3: CASSPQPEVRTEAFF. CDR3 coding DNA: TGTGCCAGCAGCCCACAGCCCGAGGTAAGGACTGAAGCTTTCTTT.

Only a few counts were recorded for this clonotype. The chain links TRBV18 to TRBJ1-2, with TRBD1 matching over 11 bases. The CDR3 loop spans 17 amino acids. Germline loops: CDR1 KGHSH, CDR2 LQKENI. With V trimmed by 3 bases and J by 3 bases, 9 bases remained unmatched. The CDR3 loop is CASSPPGTGGAYYGYTF. DNA of the CDR3: TGTGCCAGCTCACCCCCCGGGACAGGGGGGGCCTACTATGGCTACACCTTC.

This clonotype was seen at least ten times. The DNA of the CDR3 is TGCGCCAGCAGGCCCGGGTTGGTAGAGACCCAGTACTTC. Its translation is CASRPGLVETQYF. This chain connects TRBV5-1 to TRBJ2-5, with no clear D. This CDR3 comprises 13 residues. The V and J ends lost 5 bases and 4 bases respectively, with 12 bases between them. The V gene's germline CDR1 is SGHRS and CDR2 YFSETQ.

This chain links TRBV5-1 with TRBJ2-1, with 9 bases aligning to TRBD1. J was trimmed by 16 bases and V by 3 bases; bases with no gene match: 11. CDR3 length: 13 residues. The germline V gene encodes CDR1 SGHRS and CDR2 YFSETQ. Here the CDR3 DNA reads TGCGCCAGCAGCTCGGGACAGGGATTTTCAGTATTCTTC. Its translation: CASSSGQGFSVFF.

The chain joins TRBV10-3 to TRBJ1-2; D remains unclear. With 0 bases removed from V and 6 bases from J, the gap between germline ends came to 23 bases. Germline V gives CDR1 ENHRY, CDR2 SYGVKD. This CDR3 comprises 18 residues. Written as DNA, the CDR3 is TGTGCCATCAGTGAGTCCTTAATCCGGCGGCAGGCAGGAGATGGCTACACCTTC. Its translation: CAISESLIRRQAGDGYTF.

This clonotype was seen ten or more times. V is TRBV7-9 and J is TRBJ2-2; D remains ambiguous. V was clipped by 0 bases and J by 6 bases, with 8 bases between them. This CDR3 contains 14 residues. Germline V gives CDR1 SEHNR, CDR2 FQNEAQ (reference sequence). CDR3 amino acids: CASSLAGRAGELFF. The CDR3 DNA reads as TGTGCCAGCAGCTTAGCGGGAAGGGCCGGGGAGCTGTTTTTT.

This clonotype has a count of ten or more. The chain joins TRBV7-2 to TRBJ2-5, with D tentatively TRBD1 (6 bases). Between the trimmed V and J ends, which lost 5 bases and 5 bases, there was a span of 18 bases. CDR1 is SGHTA, CDR2 FQGNSA, per germline. CDR3 length: 15 residues. CDR3 sequence (DNA): TGTGCCAGCAGCCACAGGCCCAGGGGTCGTGAGACCCAGTACTTC. It translates to CASSHRPRGRETQYF. Combining the CDR3 with reference TRBV7-2 and TRBJ2-5 gives the whole variable domain GAGVSQSPSNKVTEKGKDVELRCDPISGHTALYWYRQSLGQGLEFLIYFQGNSAPDKSGLPSDRFSAERTGGSVSTLTIQRTQQEDSAVYLCASSHRPRGRETQYFGPGTRLLVL.

This clonotype was found many times. The J gene is TRBJ1-5, the V gene TRBV18; D uncertain. Germline V gives CDR1 KGHSH, CDR2 LQKENI. The CDR3 has 13 residues. V was clipped by 5 bases and J by 3 bases, with 8 bases between them. This CDR3 reads CASSWADNQPQHF. The CDR3 coding sequence is TGTGCCAGCTCATGGGCTGACAATCAGCCCCAGCATTTT.